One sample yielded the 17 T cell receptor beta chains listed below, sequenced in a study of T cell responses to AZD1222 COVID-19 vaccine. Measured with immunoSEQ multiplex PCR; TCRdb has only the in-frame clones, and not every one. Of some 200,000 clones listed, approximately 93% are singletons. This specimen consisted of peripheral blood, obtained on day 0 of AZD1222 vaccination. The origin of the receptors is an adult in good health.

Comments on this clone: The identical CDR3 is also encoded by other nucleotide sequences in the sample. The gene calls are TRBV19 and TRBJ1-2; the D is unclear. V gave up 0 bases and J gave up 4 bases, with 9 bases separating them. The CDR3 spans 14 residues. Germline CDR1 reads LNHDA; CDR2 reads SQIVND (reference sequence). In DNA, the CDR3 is TGTGCCAGTAGTATAGATCTATCGGGCTATGGCTACACCTTC. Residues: CASSIDLSGYGYTF.

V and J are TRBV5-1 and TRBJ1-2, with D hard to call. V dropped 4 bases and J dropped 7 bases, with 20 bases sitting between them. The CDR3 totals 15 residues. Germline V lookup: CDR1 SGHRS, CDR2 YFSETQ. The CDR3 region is CASSPGGPREGGYTF. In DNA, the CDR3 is TGCGCCAGCAGCCCTGGCGGCCCGAGGGAGGGTGGCTACACCTTC.

CDR3 sequence (DNA): TGTGCCAGCAAAAGGGCAGCAATTGAAGCTTTCTTT. This encodes CASKRAAIEAFF. The rearrangement links TRBV12-3 or TRBV12-4 to TRBJ1-1, with no clear D. Trimming pared 7 bases from V and 7 bases from J, leaving 13 bases between. The CDR3 is made up of 12 amino acids.

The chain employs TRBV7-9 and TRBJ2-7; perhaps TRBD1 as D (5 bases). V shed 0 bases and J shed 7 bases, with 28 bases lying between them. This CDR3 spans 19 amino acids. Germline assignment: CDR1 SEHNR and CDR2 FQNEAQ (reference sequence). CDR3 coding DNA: TGTGCCAGCAGCTTAGCCGCACTACTGTCAGGGTCATTGTCTCGTGAGCAGTACTTC. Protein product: CASSLAALLSGSLSREQYF.

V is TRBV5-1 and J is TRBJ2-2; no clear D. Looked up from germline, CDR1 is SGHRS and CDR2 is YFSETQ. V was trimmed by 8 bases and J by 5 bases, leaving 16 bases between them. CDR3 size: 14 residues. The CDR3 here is CASSLGFSTGELFF. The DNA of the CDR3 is TGCGCCAGTTCCTTGGGTTTTTCTACCGGGGAGCTGTTTTTT.

The CDR3 DNA follows: TGTGCCAGCAAGAAGGGTTATAATTCACCCCTCCACTTT. As protein: CASKKGYNSPLHF. J is TRBJ1-6 and V is TRBV6-5; D is uncertain. Trimming stripped 7 bases from V and 4 bases from J, with 8 bases between. The CDR3 consists of 13 residues. Germline V gene lookup returns CDR1 MNHEY and CDR2 SVGAGI.

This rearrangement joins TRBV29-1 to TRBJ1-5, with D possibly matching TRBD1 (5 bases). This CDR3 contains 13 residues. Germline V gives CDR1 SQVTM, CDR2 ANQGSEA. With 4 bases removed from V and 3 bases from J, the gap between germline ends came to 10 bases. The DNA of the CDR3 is TGCAGCGTTGGGGACGCCTACAATCAGCCCCAGCATTTT. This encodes CSVGDAYNQPQHF. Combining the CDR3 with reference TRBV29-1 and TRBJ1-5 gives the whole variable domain SAVISQKPSRDICQRGTSLTIQCQVDSQVTMMFWYRQQPGQSLTLIATANQGSEATYESGFVIDKFPISRPNLTFSTLTVSNMSPEDSSIYLCSVGDAYNQPQHFGDGTRLSIL.

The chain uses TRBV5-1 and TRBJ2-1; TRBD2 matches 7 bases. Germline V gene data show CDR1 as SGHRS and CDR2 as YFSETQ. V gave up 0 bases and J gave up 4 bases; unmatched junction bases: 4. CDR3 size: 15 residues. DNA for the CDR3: TGCGCCAGCAGCTTGGTTGCGGGGGTTTACAATGAGCAGTTCTTC. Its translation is CASSLVAGVYNEQFF.

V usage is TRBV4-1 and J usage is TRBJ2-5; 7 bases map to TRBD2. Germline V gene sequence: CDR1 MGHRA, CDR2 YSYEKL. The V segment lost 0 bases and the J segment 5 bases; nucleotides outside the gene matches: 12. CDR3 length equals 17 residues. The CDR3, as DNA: TGCGCCAGCAGCCAAGATAAGCGGGGAGGCCTTGAGGAGACCCAGTACTTC. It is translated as CASSQDKRGGLEETQYF.

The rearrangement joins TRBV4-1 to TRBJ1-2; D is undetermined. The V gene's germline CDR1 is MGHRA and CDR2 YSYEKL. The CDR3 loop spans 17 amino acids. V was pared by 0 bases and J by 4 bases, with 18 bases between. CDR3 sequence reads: CASSQDWSTVGSYGYTF. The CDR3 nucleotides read TGCGCCAGCAGCCAAGATTGGTCGACGGTGGGTAGCTATGGCTACACCTTC.

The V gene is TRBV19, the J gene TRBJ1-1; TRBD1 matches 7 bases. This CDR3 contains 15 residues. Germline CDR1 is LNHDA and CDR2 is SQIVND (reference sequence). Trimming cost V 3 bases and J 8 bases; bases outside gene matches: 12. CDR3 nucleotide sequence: TGTGCCAGTAGTATCAGGGGGGCGCACGTGGTGGAAGCTTTCTTT. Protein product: CASSIRGAHVVEAFF.

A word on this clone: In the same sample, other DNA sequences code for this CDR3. For the CDR3, the DNA is TGCGCCAGCAGCTTGGGCGGCTCCTACAATGAGCAGTTCTTC. Encoded protein: CASSLGGSYNEQFF. The chain links TRBV5-1 to TRBJ2-1, with D hard to call. The V end lost 0 bases, the J end lost 0 bases, and 4 bases lay between the germline ends. The CDR3 loop spans 14 amino acids. Germline lookup yields CDR1 SGHRS and CDR2 YFSETQ.

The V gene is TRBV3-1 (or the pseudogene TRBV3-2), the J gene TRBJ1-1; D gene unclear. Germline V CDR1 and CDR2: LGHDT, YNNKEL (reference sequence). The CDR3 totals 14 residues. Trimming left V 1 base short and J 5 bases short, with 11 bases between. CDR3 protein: CASSQVGTGTEAFF. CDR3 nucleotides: TGTGCCAGCAGCCAAGTAGGCACGGGTACTGAAGCTTTCTTT.

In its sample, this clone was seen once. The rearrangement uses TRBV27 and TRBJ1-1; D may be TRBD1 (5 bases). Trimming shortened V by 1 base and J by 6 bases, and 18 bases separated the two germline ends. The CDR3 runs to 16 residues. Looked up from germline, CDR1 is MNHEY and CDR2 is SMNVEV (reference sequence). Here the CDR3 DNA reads TGTGCCAGCAGTTTATATAGGGGTGGAAGAGTCCCTGAAGCTTTCTTT. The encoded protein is CASSLYRGGRVPEAFF.

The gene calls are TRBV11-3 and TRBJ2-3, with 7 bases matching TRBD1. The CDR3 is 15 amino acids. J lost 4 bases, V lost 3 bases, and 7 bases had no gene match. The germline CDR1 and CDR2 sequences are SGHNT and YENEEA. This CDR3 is CASSLIGTESDTQYF. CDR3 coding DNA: TGTGCCAGCAGCTTGATAGGGACAGAGTCAGATACGCAGTATTTT.

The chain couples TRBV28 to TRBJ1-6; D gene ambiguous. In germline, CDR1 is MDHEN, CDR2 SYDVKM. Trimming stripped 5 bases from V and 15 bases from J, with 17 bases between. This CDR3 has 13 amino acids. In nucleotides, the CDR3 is TGTGCCAGCAGTACAGACGGACGGCTGATCCTCCACTTT. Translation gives CASSTDGRLILHF.

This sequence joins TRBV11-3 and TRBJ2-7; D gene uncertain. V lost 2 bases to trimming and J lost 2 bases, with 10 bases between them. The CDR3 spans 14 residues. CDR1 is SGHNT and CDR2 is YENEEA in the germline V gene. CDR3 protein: CASSLSNAAYEQYF. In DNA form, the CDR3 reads TGTGCCAGCAGCTTAAGTAACGCCGCCTACGAGCAGTACTTC.